One and the same sample provided the 15 T cell receptor beta chains below, sequenced in a study of blood T cell repertoires in COVID-19. This table comes from immunoSEQ multiplex PCR, and its TCRdb copy is limited to in-frame clones, with some not included. The table shows about 190,000 clones, with 78% occurring only once. Sample: peripheral blood. These receptors were obtained from a woman older than 75 with active or convalescent COVID-19.

V usage is TRBV5-1 and J usage is TRBJ1-5; D is unclear. V dropped 7 bases and J dropped 2 bases, with 19 bases sitting between them. The CDR3 covers 16 residues. Germline CDR1 is SGHRS and CDR2 is YFSETQ. The CDR3 DNA reads as TGCGCCAGCTCAAAAGGAGGGCTGGAAGGCAATCAGCCCCAGCATTTT. Translation: CASSKGGLEGNQPQHF.

This chain uses TRBV19 with TRBJ2-1; 8 bases map to TRBD2. The germline V gene encodes CDR1 LNHDA and CDR2 SQIVND (reference sequence). The trim removed 2 bases at V and 4 bases at J, leaving 7 bases unmatched. This CDR3 contains 16 residues. The CDR3 loop reads CASSIIGGALYNEQFF. Written as DNA, the CDR3 is TGTGCCAGTAGTATAATCGGGGGGGCTTTATACAATGAGCAGTTCTTC.

The sample holds a few counts of this clone. The chain is built from TRBV3-1 (or the pseudogene TRBV3-2) and TRBJ1-5, with 8 bases matching TRBD1. This CDR3 is built from 15 residues. After removal of 0 bases from V and 3 bases from J, the junction contained 1 base not matched to a gene. The germline V gene encodes CDR1 LGHDT and CDR2 YNNKEL (reference sequence). The CDR3: CASSQDQGANQPQHF. CDR3 in DNA: TGTGCCAGCAGCCAAGATCAGGGGGCCAATCAGCCCCAGCATTTT.

The chain recombines TRBV10-3 with TRBJ1-2, with 7 bases identical to TRBD1. J gave up 0 bases and V 7 bases, and 8 bases lay outside the gene matches. The germline V gene has CDR1 ENHRY and CDR2 SYGVKD. The CDR3 is 15 amino acids. The CDR3 DNA reads as TGTGCCATCAAGGAATCAGGGGGATCTAACTATGGCTACACCTTC. Translating gives CAIKESGGSNYGYTF.

The chain has TRBV5-1 and TRBJ2-1; D perhaps matches TRBD1 (5 bases). The CDR3 contains 12 residues. V was trimmed by 1 base and J by 12 bases, leaving 11 bases between them. Per the germline V gene, CDR1 is SGHRS and CDR2 is YFSETQ. CDR3 coding DNA: TGCGCCAGCAGCTTGAATATGGGGCGGCAGTTCTTC. Protein product: CASSLNMGRQFF.

V usage is TRBV7-9 and J usage is TRBJ2-7; TRBD1 matches at 8 bases. The CDR3 contains 16 residues. V lost 4 bases to trimming and J lost 2 bases; unmatched junction nucleotides: 10. Per germline, CDR1 SEHNR and CDR2 FQNEAQ (reference sequence). The CDR3: CASSWGQAEFTYEQYF. The CDR3 nucleotides read TGTGCCAGCAGCTGGGGACAGGCGGAGTTCACCTACGAGCAGTACTTC. Combining the CDR3 with reference TRBV7-9 and TRBJ2-7 gives the whole variable domain DTGVSQNPRHKITKRGQNVTFRCDPISEHNRLYWYRQTLGQGPEFLTYFQNEAQLEKSRLLSDRFSAERPKGSFSTLEIQRTEQGDSAMYLCASSWGQAEFTYEQYFGPGTRLTVT.

The chain couples TRBV28 to TRBJ2-5; 11 bases map to TRBD1. CDR3 length: 19 amino acids. Germline CDR1 reads MDHEN; CDR2 reads SYDVKM. V gave up 5 bases and J gave up 1 base; unmatched junction bases: 15. Written as DNA, the CDR3 is TGTGCCAGCAGTCCCTGGGACAGGGGGTGGACTAACTTCCAAGAGACCCAGTACTTC. Translating it yields CASSPWDRGWTNFQETQYF.

This clone was counted between two and nine times. The chain recombines TRBV7-2 with TRBJ2-7; 15 nucleotides agree with TRBD2. With V trimmed by 5 bases and J by 12 bases, 5 bases remained unmatched. CDR1 is SGHTA and CDR2 is FQGNSA in the germline V gene. The CDR3 runs 13 residues. The CDR3 here is CASSIGLAGGRYF. CDR3 in DNA: TGTGCCAGCAGCATTGGACTAGCGGGGGGGCGGTACTTC.

For this clone: The sample carries other DNA sequences with the same CDR3. The V call is TRBV5-1, the J call TRBJ2-5; no reliable D call. Germline V lookup: CDR1 SGHRS, CDR2 YFSETQ. Trimming left V 3 bases short and J 2 bases short, with 2 bases between. The length of the CDR3 is 11 residues. The CDR3 DNA follows: TGCGCCAGCAGCTCTCAAGAGACCCAGTACTTC. It specifies CASSSQETQYF. Based on the CDR3 plus reference TRBV5-1 and TRBJ2-5, the full variable domain is KAGVTQTPRYLIKTRGQQVTLSCSPISGHRSVSWYQQTPGQGLQFLFEYFSETQRNKGNFPGRFSGRQFSNSRSEMNVSTLELGDSALYLCASSSQETQYFGPGTRLLVL.

The CDR3: CASSPLQGYGYTF. Here the CDR3 DNA reads TGTGCCAGCAGTCCCCTCCAGGGATATGGCTACACCTTC. The chain employs TRBV27 and TRBJ1-2, with a possible D match to TRBD1 (5 bases). The germline gives CDR1 MNHEY, CDR2 SMNVEV (reference sequence). The CDR3 spans 13 residues. Trimming shortened V by 5 bases and J by 5 bases, and 12 bases separated the two germline ends.

The genes are TRBV19 and TRBJ1-5; TRBD1 matches at 7 bases. The CDR3 is 16 amino acids. Germline CDR1 reads LNHDA; CDR2 reads SQIVND (reference sequence). With 5 bases clipped from V and 0 bases from J, the junction kept 7 bases outside the gene matches. The CDR3 coding sequence is TGTGCCAGTAGTCCGACACAGGGGTATAGCAATCAGCCCCAGCATTTT. Translating it yields CASSPTQGYSNQPQHF.

This clone has more than one count but fewer than ten. The chain recombines TRBV5-4 with TRBJ2-7; D uncertain. The V end was cut by 0 bases, the J end by 0 bases, with 7 bases between. The CDR3 length is 14 residues. Germline lookup yields CDR1 SGHNT and CDR2 YYREEE (reference sequence). CDR3 DNA: TGTGCCAGCAGCTTGGAGGCGGACTCCTACGAGCAGTACTTC. It is translated as CASSLEADSYEQYF.

The chain combines TRBV19 with TRBJ1-2; the match to TRBD1 covers 7 bases. CDR1 LNHDA and CDR2 SQIVND come from the germline V gene (reference sequence). The CDR3 loop spans 14 amino acids. With V trimmed by 5 bases and J by 4 bases, 7 bases remained unmatched. This CDR3 is CASSETGFIYGYTF. CDR3 nucleotides: TGTGCCAGTAGTGAGACAGGGTTCATCTATGGCTACACCTTC.

This chain uses TRBV5-1 with TRBJ1-4, with 8 nucleotides matching TRBD1. CDR1 and CDR2 (germline): SGHRS, YFSETQ. This CDR3 comprises 14 residues. With 4 bases clipped from V and 8 bases from J, the junction kept 7 bases outside the gene matches. In nucleotides, the CDR3 is TGCGCCAGCAGCCTCAGGGGGCCGGGAGAAAAACTGTTTTTT. Its translation is CASSLRGPGEKLFF. Together with reference TRBV5-1 and TRBJ1-4, the CDR3 gives the full variable domain: KAGVTQTPRYLIKTRGQQVTLSCSPISGHRSVSWYQQTPGQGLQFLFEYFSETQRNKGNFPGRFSGRQFSNSRSEMNVSTLELGDSALYLCASSLRGPGEKLFFGSGTQLSVL.

Only one count was recorded for this clone. The chain employs TRBV12-3 or TRBV12-4 and TRBJ1-2; D uncertain. This CDR3 comprises 13 residues. V was trimmed by 5 bases and J by 2 bases, leaving 9 bases between them. The CDR3 here is CASSDTENYGYTF. In DNA, the CDR3 is TGTGCCAGCAGTGACACAGAGAACTATGGCTACACCTTC.